The rows below give T cell receptor beta chains drawn from one sample of a study of vaccination and CD4 T cells after COVID-19. TCRdb passed the PCR reads through MiXCR, listing each CDR3 protein once. This sample has 21,000 or so distinct CDR3 sequences, with 43% found just once. The antigens of these receptors remain unknown. Sample: CD4+ T cells from blood, cultured in vitro. The receptors originated from a human donor who had recovered from COVID-19. Each CDR3 is given with its conserved first and last residue. A D gene is named only where the DNA matches it firmly. Clone size is shown for a subset of rows, as once, few, many or a class of expanded clone.

J,D,V,size,CDR3,DNA
TRBJ2-3,TRBD1,TRBV28,.,CASSLLWTGRRDRTDTQYF,TGTGCCAGCAGTCTCCTCTGGACAGGGCGCCGGGACCGTACAGATACGCAGTATTTT
TRBJ2-5,TRBD1,TRBV12-5,.,CASGSSPIRDRRETQYF,TGTGCTAGTGGTTCCAGCCCCATCCGGGACAGAAGGGAGACCCAGTACTTC
TRBJ1-2,TRBD1,TRBV20-1,few,CSATYTGGRGYTF,TGCAGTGCTACGTACACAGGGGGTCGAGGCTACACCTTC
TRBJ2-7,.,TRBV11-2,.,CASSLGKTGSYEQYF,TGTGCCAGCAGCTTAGGGAAAACAGGATCCTACGAGCAGTACTTC
TRBJ2-1,.,TRBV20-1,.,CSARGAKYEQFF,TGCAGTGCACGCGGAGCGAAGTATGAGCAGTTCTTC
TRBJ1-1,.,TRBV28,.,CASSFNGGAFF,TGTGCCAGCAGTTTTAATGGCGGGGCTTTCTTT
TRBJ2-1,TRBD2,TRBV6-1,.,CASKGVAGAPYNEQFF,TGTGCCAGCAAGGGAGTAGCGGGGGCACCCTACAATGAGCAGTTCTTC
TRBJ2-6,.,TRBV21-1,few,CASNKEGQGAPGANVLTF,TGTGCCAGCAACAAAGAGGGACAGGGTGCCCCTGGGGCCAACGTCCTGACTTTC
TRBJ1-1,TRBD1,TRBV20-1,.,CSAPGQGNTEAFF,TGCAGTGCCCCAGGACAGGGGAACACTGAAGCTTTCTTT
TRBJ1-2,.,TRBV4-2,.,CASSTTGWSGYTF,TGTGCCAGCAGCACAACGGGATGGAGTGGCTACACCTTC
TRBJ1-6,TRBD1,TRBV5-4,few,CASSLDPSTGKYNSPLHF,TGTGCCAGCAGCTTGGACCCCTCGACAGGGAAGTATAATTCACCCCTCCACTTT
TRBJ1-4,.,TRBV6-1,.,CASSRRGVWEKLFF,TGTGCCAGCAGTCGCCGTGGGGTATGGGAAAAACTGTTTTTT
TRBJ2-3,TRBD1,TRBV10-3,few,CAASPGQASSTDTQYF,TGTGCCGCGTCCCCGGGACAGGCCTCTAGCACAGATACGCAGTATTTT
TRBJ1-6,TRBD1,TRBV28,once,CASSSGQGSSPLHF,TGTGCCAGCAGTTCGGGACAGGGAAGTTCACCCCTCCACTTT
TRBJ2-1,TRBD1,TRBV12-5,.,CASGLVRDRVKSSYNEQFF,TGTGCTAGTGGTTTGGTAAGGGACAGGGTGAAGAGCTCCTACAATGAGCAGTTCTTC
TRBJ2-2,.,TRBV6-5,.,CASSYGGATPGGELFF,TGTGCCAGCAGTTACGGGGGCGCCACCCCCGGCGGGGAGCTGTTTTTT
TRBJ1-3,.,TRBV20-1,.,CIARDGGGNTIYF,TGCATTGCTAGGGATGGAGGGGGAAACACCATATATTTT
TRBJ1-2,TRBD1,TRBV9,.,CASSVGTANYGYTF,TGTGCCAGCAGCGTGGGGACAGCCAACTATGGCTACACCTTC
TRBJ2-5,TRBD1,TRBV5-1,few,CASSADRGSQETQYF,TGCGCCAGCAGCGCAGACAGGGGATCGCAAGAGACCCAGTACTTC
TRBJ1-1,.,TRBV29-1,.,CSVEVNSPSSGRPSEAFF,TGCAGCGTTGAAGTTAATTCGCCTAGTTCAGGGAGACCTTCTGAAGCTTTCTTT
TRBJ1-2,TRBD1,TRBV19,.,CASSIGTVGSYGYTF,TGTGCCAGTAGTATTGGGACAGTGGGAAGCTATGGCTACACCTTC
TRBJ1-3,.,TRBV20-1,.,CSARGEAAGNTIYF,TGCAGTGCTAGAGGCGAGGCGGCTGGAAACACCATATATTTT
TRBJ1-5,TRBD1,TRBV19,few,CASSIAGGGQPQHF,TGTGCCAGTAGTATCGCAGGGGGCGGTCAGCCCCAGCATTTT
TRBJ1-3,TRBD1,TRBV6-4,.,CANHRDRAQYTIYF,TGTGCCAACCATAGGGACAGGGCCCAATACACCATATATTTT
TRBJ1-2,.,TRBV7-8,few,CASSPDSNYGYTF,TGTGCCAGCAGCCCAGATTCTAACTATGGCTACACCTTC
TRBJ1-2,.,TRBV25-1,.,CASSEGVWGYTF,TGTGCCAGCAGCGAGGGGGTTTGGGGCTACACCTTC
TRBJ2-3,TRBD2,TRBV12-3/TRBV12-4,few,CASSLRGGRALGDTQYF,TGTGCCAGCAGTTTAAGGGGTGGGAGGGCGTTGGGAGATACGCAGTATTTT
TRBJ2-7,.,TRBV24-1,.,CATSDYDEQYF,TGTGCCACCAGTGATTATGACGAGCAGTACTTC
TRBJ1-2,.,TRBV24-1,.,CATSEGMANYGYTF,TGTGCCACCAGTGAAGGGATGGCTAACTATGGCTACACCTTC
TRBJ2-1,.,TRBV24-1,.,CATSDLGDDYNEQFF,TGTGCCACCAGTGATTTAGGGGACGACTACAATGAGCAGTTCTTC
TRBJ2-7,.,TRBV7-7,.,CASSLVWDDEQYF,TGTGCCAGCAGCTTAGTTTGGGACGACGAGCAGTACTTC
TRBJ1-2,.,TRBV6-5,few,CASSYAWGGYTF,TGTGCCAGCAGTTACGCCTGGGGTGGCTACACCTTC
TRBJ2-3,TRBD2,TRBV11-3,few,CASGRRGGSTDTQYF,TGTGCCAGCGGCCGGCGGGGGGGGAGCACAGATACGCAGTATTTT
TRBJ2-1,TRBD2,TRBV4-2,.,CASSQDQAGVINEQFF,TGTGCCAGCAGCCAAGATCAAGCGGGGGTTATCAATGAGCAGTTCTTC
TRBJ2-7,.,TRBV5-6,.,CASSRRLVSTSYEQYF,TGTGCCAGCAGCCGTAGGTTGGTGAGCACCTCGTACGAGCAGTACTTC
TRBJ1-1,TRBD1,TRBV5-1,.,CASSPNSGGGSAEAFF,TGCGCCAGCAGCCCCAACTCAGGGGGCGGTAGCGCTGAAGCTTTCTTT
TRBJ2-3,.,TRBV7-3,few,CASSAPGVAQDTQYF,TGTGCCAGCAGCGCACCAGGAGTAGCCCAGGATACGCAGTATTTT
TRBJ2-7,.,TRBV14,few,CASSQHPYEQYF,TGTGCCAGCAGCCAACATCCCTACGAGCAGTACTTC
TRBJ1-1,.,TRBV9,.,CASSAPSANTEAFF,TGTGCCAGCAGCGCCCCCAGCGCGAACACTGAAGCTTTCTTT
TRBJ2-7,TRBD1,TRBV18,.,CASSPYSGGLYEQYF,TGTGCCAGCTCACCCTATTCAGGGGGCCTGTACGAGCAGTACTTC
TRBJ1-5,TRBD1,TRBV28,.,CASSYLDRVPRGNQPQHF,TGTGCCAGCAGTTACCTGGACAGGGTCCCTCGGGGCAATCAGCCCCAGCATTTT
TRBJ2-3,TRBD1,TRBV5-1,.,CASSSPLGTGFADTQYF,TGCGCCAGCAGCTCCCCCTTAGGGACAGGGTTTGCGGATACGCAGTATTTT